The sample holds one count of the clone carrying this T cell receptor (beta chain). The antigen remains unidentified. Trimming took 6 bases from V and 4 from J; bases not matched to a gene: 4. Germline V gene data show CDR1 as SGHTA and CDR2 as FQGNSA. The CDR3 has 14 residues. The data originate from a study of PD-1 blockade in mismatch repair-deficient tumors. Study findings and constraints: Tumor-resident clones, often absent from pretreatment blood, expanded after pembrolizumab and then contracted.

Produced via immunoSEQ multiplex PCR; TCRdb's table is partial and in-frame only. The repertoire holds tens of thousands of clones, with about 88% as singletons. The clonotype comes from an adult with mismatch repair-deficient cancer. The specimen was PBMCs, collected before pembrolizumab treatment. The chain employs TRBV7-2 and TRBJ1-3; TRBD1 matches at 9 bases. CDR3 nucleotides: TGTGCCAGCAGAGCAACAGGGGGCGGAAACACCATATATTTT. This codes for CASRATGGGNTIYF.